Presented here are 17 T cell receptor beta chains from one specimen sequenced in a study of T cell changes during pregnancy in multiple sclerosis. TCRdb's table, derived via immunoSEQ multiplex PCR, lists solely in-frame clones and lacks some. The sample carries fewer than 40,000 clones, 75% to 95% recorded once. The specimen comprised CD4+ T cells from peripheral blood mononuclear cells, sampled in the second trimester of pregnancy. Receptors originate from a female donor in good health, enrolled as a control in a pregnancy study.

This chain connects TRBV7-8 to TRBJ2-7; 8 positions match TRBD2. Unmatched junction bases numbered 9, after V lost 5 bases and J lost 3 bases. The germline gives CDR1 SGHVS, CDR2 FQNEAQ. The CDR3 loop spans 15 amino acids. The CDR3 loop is CASSLKTSADYEQYF. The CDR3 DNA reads TGTGCCAGCAGCCTCAAGACTAGCGCGGACTACGAGCAGTACTTC.

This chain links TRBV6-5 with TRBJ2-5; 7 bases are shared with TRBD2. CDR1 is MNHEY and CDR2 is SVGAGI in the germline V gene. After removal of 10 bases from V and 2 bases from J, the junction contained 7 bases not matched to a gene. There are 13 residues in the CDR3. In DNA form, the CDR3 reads TGTGCCACCCAACGGACTAGACAAGAGACCCAGTACTTC. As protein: CATQRTRQETQYF.

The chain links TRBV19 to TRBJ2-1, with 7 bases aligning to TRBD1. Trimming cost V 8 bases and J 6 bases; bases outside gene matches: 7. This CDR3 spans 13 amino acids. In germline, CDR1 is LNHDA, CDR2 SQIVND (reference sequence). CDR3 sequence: CASHRGVGNEQFF. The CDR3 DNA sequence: TGTGCCAGTCACAGGGGAGTGGGCAATGAGCAGTTCTTC.

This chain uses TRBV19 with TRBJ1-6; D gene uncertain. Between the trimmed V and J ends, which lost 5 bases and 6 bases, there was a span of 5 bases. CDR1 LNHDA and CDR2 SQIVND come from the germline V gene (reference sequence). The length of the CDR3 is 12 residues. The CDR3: CASSYSNSPLHF. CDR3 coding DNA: TGTGCCAGTAGTTACAGTAATTCACCCCTCCACTTT.

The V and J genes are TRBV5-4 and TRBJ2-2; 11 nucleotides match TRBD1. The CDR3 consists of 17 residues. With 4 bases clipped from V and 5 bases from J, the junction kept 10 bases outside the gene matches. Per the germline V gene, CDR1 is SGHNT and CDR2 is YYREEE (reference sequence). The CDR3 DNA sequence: TGTGCCAGCAGCCCCCCGGGACAGGGGGTAGTTACCGGGGAGCTGTTTTTT. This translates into CASSPPGQGVVTGELFF.

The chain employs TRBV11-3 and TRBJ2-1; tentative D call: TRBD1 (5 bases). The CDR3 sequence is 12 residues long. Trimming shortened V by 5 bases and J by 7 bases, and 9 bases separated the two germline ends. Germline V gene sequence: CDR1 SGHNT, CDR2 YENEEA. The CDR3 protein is CASSQGGNEQFF. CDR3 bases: TGTGCCAGCAGCCAGGGTGGAAATGAGCAGTTCTTC. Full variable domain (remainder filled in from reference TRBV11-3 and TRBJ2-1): EAGVVQSPRYKIIEKKQPVAFWCNPISGHNTLYWYLQNLGQGPELLIRYENEEAVDDSQLPKDRFSAERLKGVDSTLKIQPAELGDSAVYLCASSQGGNEQFFGPGTRLTVL.

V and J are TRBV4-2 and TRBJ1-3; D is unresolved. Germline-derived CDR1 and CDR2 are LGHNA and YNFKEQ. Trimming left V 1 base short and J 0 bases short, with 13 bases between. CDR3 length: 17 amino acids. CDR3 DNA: TGTGCCAGCAGCCAAGCAGGCACAAGCTCCTCTGGAAACACCATATATTTT. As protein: CASSQAGTSSSGNTIYF.

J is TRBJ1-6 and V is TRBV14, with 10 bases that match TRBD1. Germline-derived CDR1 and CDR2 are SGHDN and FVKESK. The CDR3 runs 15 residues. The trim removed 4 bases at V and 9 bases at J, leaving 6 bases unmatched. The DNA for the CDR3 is TGTGCCAGCAGCCCACGGACAGGGGGTAGTTCACCCCTCCACTTT. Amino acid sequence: CASSPRTGGSSPLHF.

Here the CDR3 DNA reads TGTGCCAGCAGCTCCCCGGGGGTTGAGGTTGGCCAGCCCCAGCATTTT. Protein product: CASSSPGVEVGQPQHF. This chain links TRBV11-3 with TRBJ1-5, with D possibly matching TRBD1 (5 bases). Germline CDR1 reads SGHNT; CDR2 reads YENEEA. V was pared by 4 bases and J by 7 bases, with 20 bases between. The CDR3 spans 16 residues. Full variable domain (rest looked up from reference TRBV11-3 and TRBJ1-5): EAGVVQSPRYKIIEKKQPVAFWCNPISGHNTLYWYLQNLGQGPELLIRYENEEAVDDSQLPKDRFSAERLKGVDSTLKIQPAELGDSAVYLCASSSPGVEVGQPQHFGDGTRLSIL.

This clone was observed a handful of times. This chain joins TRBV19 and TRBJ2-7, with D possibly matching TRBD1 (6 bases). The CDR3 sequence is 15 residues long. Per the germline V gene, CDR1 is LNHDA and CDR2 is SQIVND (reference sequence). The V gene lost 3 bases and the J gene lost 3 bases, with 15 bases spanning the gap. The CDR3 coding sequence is TGTGCCAGTAGTATCCTACACAGGGTCGACTACGAGCAGTACTTC. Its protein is CASSILHRVDYEQYF.

CDR3 sequence reads: CASRVTGSDEQYF. The CDR3 DNA follows: TGTGCCAGCAGGGTGACAGGGTCTGACGAGCAGTACTTC. This chain uses TRBV6-5 with TRBJ2-7; TRBD1 matches 7 bases. Germline V gene lookup returns CDR1 MNHEY and CDR2 SVGAGI. Trimming removed 6 bases from V and 5 bases from J; junction bases left unmatched: 7. This CDR3 is 13 amino acids long.

The CDR3 DNA reads as TGTGCCAGCAGACTCCTCGCGGGACTAGCGGGAACCCGGACGGCCGGGGAGCTGTTTTTT. Its translation is CASRLLAGLAGTRTAGELFF. The rearrangement links TRBV28 to TRBJ2-2, with 13 positions matching TRBD2. The germline CDR1 and CDR2 sequences are MDHEN and SYDVKM. The CDR3 runs 20 residues. J lost 6 bases, V lost 6 bases, and 19 bases had no gene match. The variable domain in full, with the rest retrieved from reference TRBV28 and TRBJ2-2, is DVKVTQSSRYLVKRTGEKVFLECVQDMDHENMFWYRQDPGLGLRLIYFSYDVKMKEKGDIPEGYSVSREKKERFSLILESASTNQTSMYLCASRLLAGLAGTRTAGELFFGEGSRLTVL.

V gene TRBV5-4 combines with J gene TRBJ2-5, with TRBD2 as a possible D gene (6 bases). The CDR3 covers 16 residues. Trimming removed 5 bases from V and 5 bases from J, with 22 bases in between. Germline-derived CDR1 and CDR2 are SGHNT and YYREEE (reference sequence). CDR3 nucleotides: TGTGCCAGCAGTACCGGGGCGGGGCCAGCCCGGGAGACCCAGTACTTC. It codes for CASSTGAGPARETQYF.

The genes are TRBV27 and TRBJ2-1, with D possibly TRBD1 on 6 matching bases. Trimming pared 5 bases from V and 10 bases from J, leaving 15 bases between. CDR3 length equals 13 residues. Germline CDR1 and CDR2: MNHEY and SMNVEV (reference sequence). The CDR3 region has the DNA TGTGCCAGCAGTCCCACGCCCAGGGGAGAGCAGTTCTTC. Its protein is CASSPTPRGEQFF.

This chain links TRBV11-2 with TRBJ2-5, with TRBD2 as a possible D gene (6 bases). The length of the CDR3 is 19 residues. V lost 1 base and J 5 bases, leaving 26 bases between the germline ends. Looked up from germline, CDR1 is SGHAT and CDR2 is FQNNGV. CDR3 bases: TGTGCCAGCAGCTTAGGCCGAATCCAGGTGTTGCGGGACGTGGAGACCCAGTACTTC. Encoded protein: CASSLGRIQVLRDVETQYF.

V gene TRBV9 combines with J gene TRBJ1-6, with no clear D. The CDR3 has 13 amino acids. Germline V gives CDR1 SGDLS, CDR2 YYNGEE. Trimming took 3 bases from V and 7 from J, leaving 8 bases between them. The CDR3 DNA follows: TGTGCCAGCAGCGCAGTTCAAAATTCACCCCTCCACTTT. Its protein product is CASSAVQNSPLHF.

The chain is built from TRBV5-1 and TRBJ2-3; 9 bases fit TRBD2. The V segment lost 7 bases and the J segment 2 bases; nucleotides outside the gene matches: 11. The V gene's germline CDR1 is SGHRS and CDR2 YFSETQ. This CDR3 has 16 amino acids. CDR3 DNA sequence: TGCGCCAGCTGTGCTGGGCTAGCGGGACCCACAGATACGCAGTATTTT. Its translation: CASCAGLAGPTDTQYF.